This record covers a single T cell receptor (beta chain). This entry belongs to a study of blood T cell repertoires in COVID-19. Study-wide background: COVID-19 samples collected from the United States, Italy and Spain covered acute and convalescent phases. From T cells, B-cell-depleted T cells, or PBMCs came the material, which was cDNA or gDNA.

TCRdb's copy holds only in-frame clones and misses some; the assay was immunoSEQ multiplex PCR. The top ten hold 39% of the sample, which has about 84,000 clones, approximately 82% seen once. Germline V gene lookup returns CDR1 SGHDT and CDR2 YYEEEE. V lost 4 bases and J lost 3; bases outside the gene matches: 5. The CDR3 is 15 amino acids. The TCR was taken from a man older than 75 with active or convalescent COVID-19. The sequencing sample was made of peripheral blood. This sequence joins TRBV5-6 and TRBJ2-2, with 8 positions matching TRBD1. CDR3 in amino acids: CASSLLTGDTGELFF. The CDR3 DNA is TGTGCCAGCAGCCTCCTGACAGGGGACACCGGGGAGCTGTTTTTT. The variable domain in full, completed from reference TRBV5-6 and TRBJ2-2, reads DAGVTQSPTHLIKTRGQQVTLRCSPKSGHDTVSWYQQALGQGPQFIFQYYEEEERQRGNFPDRFSGHQFPNYSSELNVNALLLGDSALYLCASSLLTGDTGELFFGEGSRLTVL.